The 25 T cell receptor beta chains below were found in one sample sequenced in a study of T cells in localized non-small cell lung cancer. Sequencing was performed with immunoSEQ multiplex PCR; in TCRdb, only in-frame clones are kept and a portion is missing. The sample lists 2,000 to 2,500 clones; 30% to 45% were seen once. Specimen: normal lung tissue next to the tumor, collected before any cancer treatment. The receptors were gathered from a female donor over 55 with stage I squamous cell lung carcinoma.

This clone was counted between two and nine times. The chain joins TRBV28 to TRBJ2-7, with 12 bases lining up with TRBD1. Germline trimming cut 6 bases from V and 1 base from J; bases unmatched to any gene: 4. In germline, CDR1 is MDHEN, CDR2 SYDVKM. The CDR3 extends over 15 amino acids. CDR3 protein: CASRPGQGASYEQYF. The CDR3 nucleotides are TGTGCCAGCAGACCGGGACAGGGGGCTTCCTACGAGCAGTACTTC.

The gene calls are TRBV28 and TRBJ2-7; a possible D gene is TRBD2 (6 bases). The CDR3 consists of 15 residues. From germline, CDR1 is MDHEN and CDR2 SYDVKM. Trimming pared 6 bases from V and 1 base from J, leaving 16 bases between. The CDR3 sequence: CASRPGTRRSYEQYF. As DNA, the CDR3 is TGTGCCAGCAGACCCGGGACTCGAAGATCCTACGAGCAGTACTTC.

By sample share, this clone is medium-sized. This chain joins TRBV6-8 and TRBJ1-1; D gene ambiguous. CDR1 and CDR2 from the germline V gene are MNHGY and SAAAGT. The CDR3 spans 13 residues. The germline V and J ends were trimmed by 7 bases and 1 base, with 10 bases remaining between them. CDR3 DNA: TGTGCCAGCATACTGTCAGAGAACACTGAAGCTTTCTTT. Amino acids: CASILSENTEAFF.

In this sample, this clone turned up a few times. The genes are TRBV28 and TRBJ2-5; TRBD2 agrees at 7 bases. CDR3 length: 18 residues. V was clipped by 6 bases and J by 6 bases; unmatched bases: 22. Germline V CDR1 and CDR2: MDHEN, SYDVKM. The CDR3 here is CASSPGVYGTTNRQTQYF. CDR3 sequence (DNA): TGTGCCAGCAGCCCCGGAGTTTACGGGACTACTAATAGGCAGACCCAGTACTTC.

The chain uses TRBV11-3 and TRBJ2-1; TRBD2 aligns across 13 bases. Germline V gene data show CDR1 as SGHNT and CDR2 as YENEEA. After removal of 3 bases from V and 5 bases from J, the junction contained 16 bases not matched to a gene. The CDR3 runs 20 residues. The CDR3 DNA reads as TGTGCCAGCAGCTTGATTTGGACTAGCGGGAGCCAGGTTCAAGACAATGAGCAGTTCTTC. Amino acids: CASSLIWTSGSQVQDNEQFF.

The rearrangement links TRBV5-1 to TRBJ2-7; TRBD2 agrees at 12 bases. This CDR3 contains 15 residues. After removal of 4 bases from V and 3 bases from J, the junction contained 5 bases not matched to a gene. CDR1 SGHRS and CDR2 YFSETQ come from the germline V gene. The CDR3: CASSQRTSGVYEQYF. The DNA of the CDR3 is TGCGCCAGCAGCCAACGGACTAGCGGGGTCTACGAGCAGTACTTC. The full variable domain, rest sourced from reference TRBV5-1 and TRBJ2-7, is KAGVTQTPRYLIKTRGQQVTLSCSPISGHRSVSWYQQTPGQGLQFLFEYFSETQRNKGNFPGRFSGRQFSNSRSEMNVSTLELGDSALYLCASSQRTSGVYEQYFGPGTRLTVT.

This clone was found a few times. This chain joins TRBV6-8 and TRBJ2-2, with 7 bases lining up with TRBD1. CDR3 size: 14 residues. CDR1 is MNHGY and CDR2 is SAAAGT in the germline V gene. The ends lost 10 bases at V and 4 bases at J; junction bases unmatched: 9. This CDR3 is CAISQGVLTGELFF. As DNA, the CDR3 is TGTGCCATCAGCCAGGGGGTACTCACCGGGGAGCTGTTTTTT.

V and J are TRBV18 and TRBJ1-2; no reliable D call. The V gene lost 0 bases and the J gene lost 4 bases, with 15 bases spanning the gap. The germline V gene encodes CDR1 KGHSH and CDR2 LQKENI. The CDR3 sequence is 16 residues long. This CDR3 is CASSPPTGATTYGYTF. CDR3 sequence (DNA): TGTGCCAGCTCACCACCGACGGGTGCTACTACCTATGGCTACACCTTC.

This clone counts as medium-sized (0.01 to 0.1%). This chain links TRBV2 with TRBJ1-1, with 7 bases that match TRBD1. Germline lookup yields CDR1 SNHLY and CDR2 FYNNEI. V lost 4 bases, J lost 0 bases, and 8 bases stayed unmatched. The CDR3 has 16 amino acids. The CDR3 here is CASSGQGFGMNTEAFF. The CDR3 DNA sequence: TGTGCCAGCAGTGGACAGGGTTTTGGCATGAACACTGAAGCTTTCTTT. Drawing the rest from reference TRBV2 and TRBJ1-1, the complete variable domain is EPEVTQTPSHQVTQMGQEVILRCVPISNHLYFYWYRQILGQKVEFLVSFYNNEISEKSEIFDDQFSVERPDGSNFTLKIRSTKLEDSAMYFCASSGQGFGMNTEAFFGQGTRLTVV.

V gene TRBV6-8 combines with J gene TRBJ2-7; no clear D gene. CDR1 is MNHGY, CDR2 SAAAGT, per germline. The germline V and J ends were trimmed by 5 bases and 1 base, with 6 bases remaining between them. CDR3 length equals 12 residues. In DNA form, the CDR3 reads TGTGCCAGCAGTCAACAGTCCTACGAGCAGTACTTC. It yields the protein CASSQQSYEQYF.

CDR3 sequence: CASSEFKDGYTF. The CDR3 DNA follows: TGTGCCAGCAGTGAATTTAAGGATGGCTACACCTTC. V gene TRBV25-1 combines with J gene TRBJ1-2; D gene ambiguous. The CDR3 totals 12 residues. Germline CDR1 reads MGHDK; CDR2 reads SYGVNS. V gave up 1 base and J gave up 6 bases, with 6 bases separating them.

This chain connects TRBV19 to TRBJ1-3; D gene ambiguous. CDR3 length: 16 amino acids. Germline lookup yields CDR1 LNHDA and CDR2 SQIVND (reference sequence). Trimming stripped 0 bases from V and 2 bases from J, with 11 bases between. CDR3 DNA sequence: TGTGCCAGTAGTATAGATGGCGCCAGCACTGGAAACACCATATATTTT. Protein: CASSIDGASTGNTIYF.

The chain is built from TRBV19 and TRBJ2-7; TRBD2 aligns across 10 bases. J was trimmed by 1 base and V by 5 bases; bases with no gene match: 2. Germline V CDR1 and CDR2: LNHDA, SQIVND (reference sequence). The CDR3 consists of 14 residues. CDR3 DNA: TGTGCCAGTAGTCAGGGACTAGCGTCCTACGAGCAGTACTTC. Its translation is CASSQGLASYEQYF.

J is TRBJ2-1 and V is TRBV19, with 11 bases matching TRBD1. The length of the CDR3 is 15 residues. CDR1 and CDR2 from the germline V gene are LNHDA and SQIVND (reference sequence). V was pared by 7 bases and J by 3 bases, with 5 bases of the junction left unmatched. The CDR3 DNA reads as TGTGCCAGTACCAGGGACAGGGGGAACTACAATGAGCAGTTCTTC. Protein: CASTRDRGNYNEQFF.

This clone was observed a handful of times. The chain is built from TRBV19 and TRBJ2-5; D possibly corresponds to TRBD2 (5 bases). The CDR3 sequence is 15 residues long. V was shortened by 5 bases and J by 1 base, with 14 bases between the two germline ends. Germline assignment: CDR1 LNHDA and CDR2 SQIVND (reference sequence). DNA for the CDR3: TGTGCCAGTAGTCGGGGTCAGTCCCCCCAAGAGACCCAGTACTTC. Its protein product is CASSRGQSPQETQYF.

In this sample, this clone is medium-sized. V usage is TRBV6-8 and J usage is TRBJ1-6; maybe TRBD1 (5 bases). The V end lost 5 bases, the J end lost 9 bases, and 23 bases lay between the germline ends. Germline CDR1 MNHGY, CDR2 SAAAGT. The CDR3 totals 17 residues. CDR3 amino acids: CASSHRGPGRDASPLHF. CDR3 DNA sequence: TGTGCCAGCAGTCACCGTGGCCCCGGCAGGGACGCTTCACCCCTCCACTTT.

In this sample, this clone turned up a few times. J is TRBJ2-2 and V is TRBV2; tentatively, D is TRBD2 (6 bases). The CDR3 consists of 13 residues. V dropped 3 bases and J dropped 7 bases, with 9 bases sitting between them. Germline V gene sequence: CDR1 SNHLY, CDR2 FYNNEI. In nucleotides, the CDR3 is TGTGCCAGCAGTGATGCGGGGTTCGGGGAGCTGTTTTTT. Translation: CASSDAGFGELFF.

This clone is large (0.1 to 1%) within its sample. The genes are TRBV28 and TRBJ1-1; D remains unclear. Germline assignment: CDR1 MDHEN and CDR2 SYDVKM. The V and J ends lost 6 bases and 5 bases respectively, with 10 bases between them. The CDR3 covers 12 residues. The CDR3 reads CASRPGVTEAFF. As DNA, the CDR3 is TGTGCCAGCAGACCGGGAGTTACTGAAGCTTTCTTT.

V usage is TRBV5-1 and J usage is TRBJ1-2; D may be TRBD1 (5 bases). Germline V gene data show CDR1 as SGHRS and CDR2 as YFSETQ. V was shortened by 3 bases and J by 2 bases, with 17 bases between the two germline ends. The CDR3 is 16 amino acids. The CDR3 sequence: CASSSYGQERNYGYTF. The CDR3 DNA follows: TGCGCCAGCAGCTCCTACGGACAAGAAAGGAACTATGGCTACACCTTC.

The chain joins TRBV19 to TRBJ2-7; D unresolved. The V gene lost 3 bases and the J gene lost 5 bases, with 11 bases spanning the gap. There are 13 residues in the CDR3. Germline CDR1 is LNHDA and CDR2 is SQIVND (reference sequence). The DNA of the CDR3 is TGTGCCAGTAGTATCCGACTCCCCAACGAGCAGTACTTC. Translation: CASSIRLPNEQYF.

The V and J genes are TRBV28 and TRBJ2-7; D gene ambiguous. The ends were cut back, 8 bases at V and 3 bases at J, with 11 bases in the middle. CDR1 is MDHEN, CDR2 SYDVKM, per germline. CDR3 length: 12 amino acids. CDR3 in amino acids: CASGRSIYEQYF. The CDR3 bases are TGTGCCAGCGGACGGTCGATCTACGAGCAGTACTTC.

The chain combines TRBV19 with TRBJ2-2, with TRBD1 matching over 9 bases. The CDR3 totals 15 residues. The trim removed 6 bases at V and 5 bases at J, leaving 7 bases unmatched. In germline, CDR1 is LNHDA, CDR2 SQIVND (reference sequence). CDR3 in amino acids: CASSTGGSRTGELFF. In DNA form, the CDR3 reads TGTGCCAGTAGCACAGGGGGCTCGAGAACCGGGGAGCTGTTTTTT.

The table lists this clone with a count of one. The CDR3 loop reads CASRLSFPGTDTQYF. CDR3 in DNA: TGTGCCAGCAGACTCTCCTTTCCGGGCACAGATACGCAGTATTTT. This chain links TRBV28 with TRBJ2-3, with no clear D. The length of the CDR3 is 15 residues. The germline V and J ends were trimmed by 6 bases and 1 base, with 14 bases remaining between them. The V gene's germline CDR1 is MDHEN and CDR2 SYDVKM.

The chain recombines TRBV18 with TRBJ2-7, with D maybe TRBD1 (6 bases). Germline V gene lookup returns CDR1 KGHSH and CDR2 LQKENI. This CDR3 contains 12 residues. Trimming took off 2 bases at V and 6 bases at J, with 8 bases between the two ends. CDR3 sequence reads: CASSPNRVEQYF. CDR3 nucleotide sequence: TGTGCCAGCTCACCAAACAGGGTCGAGCAGTACTTC.

This chain links TRBV25-1 with TRBJ1-4, with D possibly matching TRBD1 (5 bases). V was clipped by 2 bases and J by 3 bases, with 10 bases between them. In germline, CDR1 is MGHDK, CDR2 SYGVNS. This CDR3 has 15 amino acids. In nucleotides, the CDR3 is TGTGCCAGCAGTGAACTGGGGCAGTCTAATGAAAAACTGTTTTTT. Residues: CASSELGQSNEKLFF.